The 10 T cell receptor beta chains in this list originate from one sample, sequenced in a study of CD8+ T cells in alopecia areata (dated by TCRdb to about 2018). Libraries were made using the immunoSEQ multiplex PCR assay. RNA was extracted from all samples and reverse transcribed into cDNA, which served as template for TCR sequencing. In TCRdb, the immuneACCESS table is reduced to in-frame sequences with V and J assigned. These tables do not hold every clone; where another copy was compared, an unresolved V gene accounts for under half, and the others remain unexplained. This sample gives 180,000 or so clones in total; 53% of them show up just once. The ten largest make up less than 14% of the sample. In the paper's terms, the time point label means: less than 30 weeks on oral tofacitinib. The treatment or condition label for this specimen denotes: oral pan-JAK inhibitor, 5-10 mg twice daily. The sequenced sample was CD8+ T cells sorted from blood, obtained at week 24, from a patient treated with tofacitinib. These receptors were collected from a human donor with alopecia areata.

The V call is TRBV9, the J call TRBJ2-3; weak D call: TRBD1 (6 bases). The CDR3 spans 15 residues. Per germline, CDR1 SGDLS and CDR2 YYNGEE. The ends were cut back, 0 bases at V and 3 bases at J, with 11 bases in the middle. CDR3 region: CASSVDGQKTDTQYF. The DNA for the CDR3 is TGTGCCAGCAGCGTAGACGGACAGAAAACAGATACGCAGTATTTT.

This clone was detected only a few times. The chain carries TRBV27 and TRBJ1-5; D is unclear. From germline, CDR1 is MNHEY and CDR2 SMNVEV (reference sequence). Trimming took 5 bases from V and 2 from J, leaving 7 bases between them. This CDR3 is 13 amino acids long. CDR3 in DNA: TGTGCCAGCAGTCCCCGGGGCAATCAGCCCCAGCATTTT. It translates to CASSPRGNQPQHF.

The J gene is TRBJ1-1, the V gene TRBV15, with D unclear. The V end lost 3 bases, the J end lost 2 bases, and 10 bases lay between the germline ends. This CDR3 region has 14 residues. Germline V lookup: CDR1 LNHNV, CDR2 YYDKDF (reference sequence). CDR3 sequence (DNA): TGTGCCACCAGCAGTTTAGCGCAAAACACTGAAGCTTTCTTT. The encoded protein is CATSSLAQNTEAFF.

This clone has just a few counts. This chain connects TRBV11-2 to TRBJ2-1; TRBD1 aligns across 9 bases. Germline V CDR1 and CDR2: SGHAT, FQNNGV. The CDR3 covers 14 residues. The ends lost 5 bases at V and 5 bases at J; junction bases unmatched: 4. The CDR3 DNA is TGTGCCAGCAGCACCCGGGACAGGGACAATGAGCAGTTCTTC. This translates into CASSTRDRDNEQFF. The complete variable domain, with remaining parts taken from reference TRBV11-2 and TRBJ2-1, reads EAGVAQSPRYKIIEKRQSVAFWCNPISGHATLYWYQQILGQGPKLLIQFQNNGVVDDSQLPKDRFSAERLKGVDSTLKIQPAKLEDSAVYLCASSTRDRDNEQFFGPGTRLTVL.

V and J are TRBV29-1 and TRBJ2-6; D tentatively fits TRBD1 or TRBD2 (5 bases each). Germline-derived CDR1 and CDR2 are SQVTM and ANQGSEA. This CDR3 comprises 17 residues. With 5 bases removed from V and 0 bases from J, the gap between germline ends came to 17 bases. The CDR3 is CSVTSGTSPSGANVLTF. In nucleotides, the CDR3 is TGCAGCGTTACTTCCGGGACGTCCCCCTCTGGGGCCAACGTCCTGACTTTC. Supplemented by reference TRBV29-1 and TRBJ2-6, the full variable domain reads SAVISQKPSRDICQRGTSLTIQCQVDSQVTMMFWYRQQPGQSLTLIATANQGSEATYESGFVIDKFPISRPNLTFSTLTVSNMSPEDSSIYLCSVTSGTSPSGANVLTFGAGSRLTVL.

The chain is built from TRBV29-1 and TRBJ2-7, with D perhaps matching TRBD1 (5 bases). V dropped 5 bases and J dropped 3 bases, with 14 bases sitting between them. CDR3 size: 13 residues. CDR1 is SQVTM, CDR2 ANQGSEA, per germline. CDR3 coding DNA: TGCAGCGTTTCCACCTGGGGCGGCTACGAGCAGTACTTC. Its protein product is CSVSTWGGYEQYF.

This clone has more than one count but fewer than ten. The rearrangement joins TRBV29-1 to TRBJ2-7, with D possibly being TRBD1 (6 bases). V dropped 5 bases and J dropped 0 bases, with 17 bases sitting between them. The CDR3 has 15 amino acids. In germline, CDR1 is SQVTM, CDR2 ANQGSEA. Here the CDR3 reads CSVISDDRSSYEQYF. Here the CDR3 DNA reads TGCAGCGTTATTTCGGACGACAGGAGCTCCTACGAGCAGTACTTC.

This rearrangement joins TRBV27 to TRBJ2-3; TRBD1 is a possible D gene (6 bases). This CDR3 comprises 16 residues. Looked up from germline, CDR1 is MNHEY and CDR2 is SMNVEV (reference sequence). V lost 2 bases to trimming and J lost 2 bases, with 14 bases between them. The CDR3 nucleotides are TGTGCCAGCAGTTTAGAGGGACAACTCTTCACAGATACGCAGTATTTT. Translating gives CASSLEGQLFTDTQYF.

This clone has only a few counts. The chain recombines TRBV5-6 with TRBJ2-1; D unclear. Germline V CDR1 and CDR2: SGHDT, YYEEEE. The V end lost 0 bases, the J end lost 9 bases, and 7 bases lay between the germline ends. The CDR3 is 12 residues long. The CDR3 is CASSLDGGEQFF. The DNA of the CDR3 is TGTGCCAGCAGCTTGGACGGCGGTGAGCAGTTCTTC.

The chain uses TRBV4-1 and TRBJ2-7, with 8 nucleotides matching TRBD2. Trimming took 0 bases from V and 6 from J; bases not matched to a gene: 13. The CDR3 is 17 amino acids. From germline, CDR1 is MGHRA and CDR2 YSYEKL. The CDR3 here is CASSQDFEEIGGGEQYF. CDR3 coding DNA: TGCGCCAGCAGCCAAGATTTTGAAGAGATCGGGGGGGGCGAGCAGTACTTC.